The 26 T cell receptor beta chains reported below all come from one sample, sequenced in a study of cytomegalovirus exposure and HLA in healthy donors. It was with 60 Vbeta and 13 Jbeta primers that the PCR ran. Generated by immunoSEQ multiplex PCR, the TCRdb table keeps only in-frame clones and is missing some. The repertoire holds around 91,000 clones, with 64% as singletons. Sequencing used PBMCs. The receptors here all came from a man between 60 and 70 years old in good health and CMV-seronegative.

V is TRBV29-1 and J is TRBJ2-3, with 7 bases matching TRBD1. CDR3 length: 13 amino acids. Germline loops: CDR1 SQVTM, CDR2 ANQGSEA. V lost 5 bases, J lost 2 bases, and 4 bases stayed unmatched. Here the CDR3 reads CSVTGQNTDTQYF. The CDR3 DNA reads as TGCAGCGTTACGGGACAGAACACAGATACGCAGTATTTT.

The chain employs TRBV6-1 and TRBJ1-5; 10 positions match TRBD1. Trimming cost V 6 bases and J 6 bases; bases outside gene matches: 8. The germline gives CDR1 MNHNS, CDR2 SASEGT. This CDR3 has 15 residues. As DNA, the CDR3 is TGTGCCAGCAGAGGAACGGGACAGGGGTTTCAGCCCCAGCATTTT. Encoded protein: CASRGTGQGFQPQHF.

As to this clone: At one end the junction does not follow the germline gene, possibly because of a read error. The CDR3 DNA follows: TGTGCCAGCACTGACAGGGTCTTCTCTGAAAACACCATATATTTT. This sequence encodes CASTDRVFSENTIYF. This chain joins TRBV2 and TRBJ1-3; 7 bases are a match to TRBD1. The length of the CDR3 is 15 residues. Germline lookup yields CDR1 SNHLY and CDR2 FYNNEI.

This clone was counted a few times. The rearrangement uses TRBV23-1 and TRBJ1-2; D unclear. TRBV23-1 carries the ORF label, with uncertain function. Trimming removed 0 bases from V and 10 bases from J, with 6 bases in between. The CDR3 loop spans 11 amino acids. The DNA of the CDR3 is TGCGCCAGCAGTCAATCTCTAAACTACACCTTC. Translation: CASSQSLNYTF.

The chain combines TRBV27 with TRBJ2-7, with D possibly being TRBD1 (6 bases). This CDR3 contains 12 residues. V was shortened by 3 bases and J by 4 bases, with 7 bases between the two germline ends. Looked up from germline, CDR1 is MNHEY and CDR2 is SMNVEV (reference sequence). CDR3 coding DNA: TGTGCCAGCAGTTTCAGGGGTTACGAGCAGTACTTC. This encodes CASSFRGYEQYF.

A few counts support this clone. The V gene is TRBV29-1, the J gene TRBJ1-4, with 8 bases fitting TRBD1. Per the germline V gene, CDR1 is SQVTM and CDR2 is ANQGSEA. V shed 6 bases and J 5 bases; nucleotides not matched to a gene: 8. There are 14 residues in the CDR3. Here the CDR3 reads CSVATGGGNEKLFF. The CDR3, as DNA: TGCAGCGTGGCAACAGGGGGTGGGAATGAAAAACTGTTTTTT.

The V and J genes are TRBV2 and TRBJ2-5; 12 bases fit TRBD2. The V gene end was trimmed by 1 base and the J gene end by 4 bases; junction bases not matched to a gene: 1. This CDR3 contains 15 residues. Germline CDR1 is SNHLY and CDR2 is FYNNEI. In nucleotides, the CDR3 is TGTGCCAGCAGTGAAGGACTAGCGGGGGTAGAGACCCAGTACTTC. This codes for CASSEGLAGVETQYF.

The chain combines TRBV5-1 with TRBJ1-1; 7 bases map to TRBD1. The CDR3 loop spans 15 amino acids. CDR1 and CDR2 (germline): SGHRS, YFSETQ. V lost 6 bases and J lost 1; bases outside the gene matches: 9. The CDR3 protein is CASTATGDGNTEAFF. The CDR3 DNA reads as TGCGCCAGCACCGCAACAGGGGATGGGAACACTGAAGCTTTCTTT.

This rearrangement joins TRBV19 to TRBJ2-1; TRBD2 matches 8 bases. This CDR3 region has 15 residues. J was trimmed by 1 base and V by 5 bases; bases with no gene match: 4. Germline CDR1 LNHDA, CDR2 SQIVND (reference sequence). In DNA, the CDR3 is TGTGCCAGTAGTTCAAGCGGGGGTTCCTACAATGAGCAGTTCTTC. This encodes CASSSSGGSYNEQFF.

The CDR3, as DNA: TGTGCCAGCAGGGCAGGGGGAACTGGAAACACCATATATTTT. Residues: CASRAGGTGNTIYF. The gene calls are TRBV6-6 and TRBJ1-3; TRBD1 matches at 7 bases. Germline loops: CDR1 MNHNY, CDR2 SVGAGI (reference sequence). The CDR3 sequence is 14 residues long. With 6 bases clipped from V and 2 bases from J, the junction kept 4 bases outside the gene matches.

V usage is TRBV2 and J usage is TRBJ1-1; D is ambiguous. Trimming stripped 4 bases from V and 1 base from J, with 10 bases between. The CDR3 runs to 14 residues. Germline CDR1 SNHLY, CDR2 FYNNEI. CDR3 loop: CASSALRSNTEAFF. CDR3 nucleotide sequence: TGTGCCAGCAGTGCTCTGCGGTCGAACACTGAAGCTTTCTTT.

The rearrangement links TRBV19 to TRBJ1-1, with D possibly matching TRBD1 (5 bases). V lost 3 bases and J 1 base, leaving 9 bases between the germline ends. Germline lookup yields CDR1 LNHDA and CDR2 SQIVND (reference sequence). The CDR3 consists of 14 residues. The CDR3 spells CASSIWQGNTEAFF. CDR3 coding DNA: TGTGCCAGTAGTATTTGGCAGGGGAACACTGAAGCTTTCTTT.

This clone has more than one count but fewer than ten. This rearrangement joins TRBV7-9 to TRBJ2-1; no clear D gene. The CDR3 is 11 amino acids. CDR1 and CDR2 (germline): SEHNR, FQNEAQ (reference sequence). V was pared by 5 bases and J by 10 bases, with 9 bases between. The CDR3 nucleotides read TGTGCCAGCAGCCGTCTAGAAGAGCAGTTCTTC. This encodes CASSRLEEQFF.

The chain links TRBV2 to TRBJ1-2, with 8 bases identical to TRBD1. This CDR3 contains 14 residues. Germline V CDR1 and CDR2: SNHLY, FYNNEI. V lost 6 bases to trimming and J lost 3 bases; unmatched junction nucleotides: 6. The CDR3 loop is CASRSGGGDYGYTF. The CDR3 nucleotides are TGTGCCAGCAGATCAGGGGGCGGCGACTATGGCTACACCTTC.

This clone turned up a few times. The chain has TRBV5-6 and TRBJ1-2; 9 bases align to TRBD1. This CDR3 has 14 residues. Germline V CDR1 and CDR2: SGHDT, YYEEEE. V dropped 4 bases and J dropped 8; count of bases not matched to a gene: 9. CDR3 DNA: TGTGCCAGCAGCCATCCGGGACAGGGTGAGGGCTACACCTTC. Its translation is CASSHPGQGEGYTF.

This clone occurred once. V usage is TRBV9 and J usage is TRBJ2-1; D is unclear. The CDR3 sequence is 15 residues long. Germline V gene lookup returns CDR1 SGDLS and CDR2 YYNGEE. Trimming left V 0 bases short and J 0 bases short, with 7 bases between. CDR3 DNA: TGTGCCAGCAGCGTAGTCGGCGGCTCCTACAATGAGCAGTTCTTC. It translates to CASSVVGGSYNEQFF. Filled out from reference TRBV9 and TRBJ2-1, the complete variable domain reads DSGVTQTPKHLITATGQRVTLRCSPRSGDLSVYWYQQSLDQGLQFLIQYYNGEERAKGNILERFSAQQFPDLHSELNLSSLELGDSALYFCASSVVGGSYNEQFFGPGTRLTVL.

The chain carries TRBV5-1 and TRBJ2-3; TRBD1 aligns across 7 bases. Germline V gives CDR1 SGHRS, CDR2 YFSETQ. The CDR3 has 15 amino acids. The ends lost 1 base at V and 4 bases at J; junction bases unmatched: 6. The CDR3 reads CASSLTGVVPDTQYF. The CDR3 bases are TGCGCCAGCAGCTTGACAGGGGTGGTCCCAGATACGCAGTATTTT.

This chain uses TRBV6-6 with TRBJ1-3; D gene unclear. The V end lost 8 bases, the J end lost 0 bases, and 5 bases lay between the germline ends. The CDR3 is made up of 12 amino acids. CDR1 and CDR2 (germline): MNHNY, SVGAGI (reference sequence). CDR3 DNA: TGTGCCAGCGGCAACTCTGGAAACACCATATATTTT. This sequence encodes CASGNSGNTIYF.

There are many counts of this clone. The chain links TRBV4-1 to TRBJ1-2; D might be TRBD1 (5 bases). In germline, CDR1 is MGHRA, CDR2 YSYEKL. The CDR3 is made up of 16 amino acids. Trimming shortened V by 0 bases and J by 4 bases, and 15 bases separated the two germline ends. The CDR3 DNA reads TGCGCCAGCAGCCAAGATTGGGGCAGGGTGAGCTATGGCTACACCTTC. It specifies CASSQDWGRVSYGYTF.

This CDR3 reads CASSLDGSEAFF. CDR3 coding DNA: TGTGCCAGCAGCTTGGACGGTTCTGAAGCTTTCTTT. J is TRBJ1-1 and V is TRBV5-5, with D uncertain. V lost 0 bases, J lost 6 bases, and 6 bases lay in between. CDR1 and CDR2 (germline): SGHKS, YYEKEE (reference sequence). This CDR3 region has 12 residues.

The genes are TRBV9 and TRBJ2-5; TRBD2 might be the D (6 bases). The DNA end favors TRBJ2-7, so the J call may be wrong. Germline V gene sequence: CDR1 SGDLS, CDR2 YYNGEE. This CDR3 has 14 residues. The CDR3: CASSVGTIDYEQYF. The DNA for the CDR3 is TGTGCCAGCAGCGTAGGGACTATCGACTACGAGCAGTACTTC.

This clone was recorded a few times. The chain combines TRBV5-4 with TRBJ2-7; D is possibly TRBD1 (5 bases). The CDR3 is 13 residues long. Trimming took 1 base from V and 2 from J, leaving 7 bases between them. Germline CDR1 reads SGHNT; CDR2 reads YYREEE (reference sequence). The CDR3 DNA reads TGTGCCAGCAGCTTGCAGGGAACCTACGAGCAGTACTTC. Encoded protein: CASSLQGTYEQYF.

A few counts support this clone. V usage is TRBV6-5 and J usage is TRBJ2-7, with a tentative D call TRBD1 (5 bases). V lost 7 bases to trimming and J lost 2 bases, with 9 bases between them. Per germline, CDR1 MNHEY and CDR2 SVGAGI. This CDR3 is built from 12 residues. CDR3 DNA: TGTGCCAGCATGGGGCAGGCCTACGAGCAGTACTTC. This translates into CASMGQAYEQYF.

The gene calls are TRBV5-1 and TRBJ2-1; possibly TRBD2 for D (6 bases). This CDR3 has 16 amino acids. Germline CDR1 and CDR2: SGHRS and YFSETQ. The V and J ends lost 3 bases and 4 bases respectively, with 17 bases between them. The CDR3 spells CASSSGSSNLYNEQFF. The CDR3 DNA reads TGCGCCAGCAGCTCCGGGAGTAGCAATTTGTACAATGAGCAGTTCTTC.

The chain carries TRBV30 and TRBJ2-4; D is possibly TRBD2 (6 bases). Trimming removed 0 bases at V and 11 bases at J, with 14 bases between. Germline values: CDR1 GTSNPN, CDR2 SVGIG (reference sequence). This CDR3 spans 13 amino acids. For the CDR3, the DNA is TGTGCCTGGAGTGTAGGCGGGGCTACCGTTCAGTACTTC. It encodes CAWSVGGATVQYF.

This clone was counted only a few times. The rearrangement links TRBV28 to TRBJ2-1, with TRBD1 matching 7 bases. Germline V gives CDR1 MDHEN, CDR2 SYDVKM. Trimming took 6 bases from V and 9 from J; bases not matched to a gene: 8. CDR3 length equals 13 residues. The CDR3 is CASRLTGVGEQFF. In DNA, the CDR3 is TGTGCCAGCAGGTTAACAGGGGTCGGTGAGCAGTTCTTC.